This TCR beta chain was sequenced for a study of blood T cell repertoires in COVID-19. Study overall: Donors in the United States, Italy and Spain gave samples during acute or convalescent COVID-19.

The germline V gene encodes CDR1 DFQATT and CDR2 SNEGSKA (reference sequence). V gave up 5 bases and J gave up 8 bases, with 9 bases separating them. This CDR3 has 10 amino acids. Categorization into cohorts depended on clinical history that participants reported. For recovered donors of Cohort 3, there were two negative PCRs, clearance, or symptom resolution. Data came from immunoSEQ multiplex PCR; TCRdb stores just in-frame clones and leaves some out. The sample lists approximately 310,000 clones; 70% to 90% were seen once. This TCR came from a young man who had recovered from COVID-19. Sequenced: PBMCs or T cells enriched from blood (not recorded which). The chain is built from TRBV20-1 and TRBJ1-2, with D uncertain. CDR3 in DNA: TGCAGTGCTGACGAGCGGGGCTACACCTTC. It is translated as CSADERGYTF.